The clone carrying this T cell receptor (beta chain) was seen repeatedly, ten times or more. The CDR3 is 15 residues long. V was cut by 4 bases and J by 3 bases, with 13 bases left in between. The V gene's germline CDR1 is SGHTA and CDR2 FQGNSA. This entry belongs to a study of patients and donors after allogeneic stem cell transplantation. TCRdb used MiXCR to reprocess the RT-PCR reads, holding one entry per CDR3 protein. Among some 880,000 distinct CDR3 sequences listed, over 15% were seen once. Material for sequencing was blood, either unsorted or a sorted T cell fraction (not recorded which). This TCR came from a human donor who was either an allogeneic HSCT recipient or a stem cell or donor lymphocyte infusion donor (not recorded which). It is not recorded whose cells these are; they may come from a transplant donor. The rearrangement uses TRBV7-2 and TRBJ2-1; possibly TRBD1 or TRBD2 for D (5 bases each). CDR3 coding DNA: TGTGCCAGCAGCTCACCGGGACGGAGCTACAATGAGCAGTTCTTC. Protein product: CASSSPGRSYNEQFF.